One T cell receptor beta chain is described in this entry. Its antigen is currently unknown. This record belongs to a study of cytomegalovirus exposure and HLA in healthy donors. The study ran its PCR with 60 Vbeta and 13 Jbeta primers. The method was immunoSEQ multiplex PCR; TCRdb's version includes in-frame clones alone and lacks a portion of them. Of roughly 110,000 clones listed, 70% to 80% are singletons. Whole-study findings and limits: In an earlier analysis, about 87% or about 30%: the productive usage of most TCR beta V segments. Presence/absence analyses took donor sequencing depth as roughly uniform. The study listed 164 cytomegalovirus-associated TCR beta chains. Sequencing artifact likely explains a cluster of highly shared sequence variants.

Sequenced: PBMCs. The sequence came from a man in his 60s in good health and CMV-seronegative.

The CDR3 coding sequence is TGTGCCAGCTCACCACCGGGGTCGGGAAGCAATCAGCCCCAGCATTTT. Amino acids: CASSPPGSGSNQPQHF. This chain joins TRBV18 and TRBJ1-5, with unresolved D. The V and J ends lost 0 bases and 1 base respectively, with 10 bases between them. Germline lookup yields CDR1 KGHSH and CDR2 LQKENI. The CDR3 is 16 amino acids.